This T cell receptor beta chain was recorded in a study of CD8+CD57+ T cells in acquired aplastic anemia. General study results and limits: A significant difference in CD8+ Simpson's diversity between patients and controls was not found.

The V gene's germline CDR1 is ENHRY and CDR2 SYGVKD. V lost 6 bases, J lost 5 bases, and 4 bases stayed unmatched. The CDR3 has 13 residues. In regard to this clonotype: The antigen remains unidentified.

TCR beta VDJ combinations and CDR3 sequences were profiled from genomic DNA. TCRdb itself ran the reads through MiXCR, one entry per CDR3 protein. Among about 190,000 distinct CDR3 sequences listed, roughly 56% were seen once. This sequence originates from a human donor in good health, serving as a control. This chain links TRBV10-3 with TRBJ1-2; 9 positions match TRBD1. Source material: sorted CD4+, CD8+, or CD8+CD57+ T cells (not recorded which) from PBMCs. DNA for the CDR3: TGTGCCATCAGCGGGGGGACAGGGTATGGCTACACCTTC. Amino acid sequence: CAISGGTGYGYTF.